Listed below are T cell receptor beta chains from one sample, sequenced in a study of T cells in localized non-small cell lung cancer. The method was immunoSEQ multiplex PCR; TCRdb's version includes in-frame clones alone and lacks a portion of them. Of 70,000 to 85,000 clones in the sample, around 85% were seen once. Here the sequenced sample was peripheral blood, taken before any cancer treatment. Receptors originate from a female donor older than 55 with stage I lung adenocarcinoma. Both conserved end residues are part of each CDR3. A D gene is named only where the DNA matches it firmly. Rows give clone size only sometimes, using once, few, many, or a class for an expanded clone.

cdr3_aa cdr3_nt j_call clone_size d_call v_call
CASYQRGQNTEAFF TGTGCCAGCTATCAACGAGGGCAGAACACTGAAGCTTTCTTT TRBJ1-1 NA NA TRBV18
CASSDRTPTDTQYF TGTGCCAGCAGTGACCGGACACCCACAGATACGCAGTATTTT TRBJ2-3 NA NA TRBV6-1
CASSPQTGANTEAFF TGTGCCAGCAGCCCTCAGACAGGGGCGAACACTGAAGCTTTCTTT TRBJ1-1 NA TRBD1 TRBV6-6
CASSHLRLAGGEQFF TGTGCCAGCAGCCATCTCCGTCTAGCGGGAGGAGAGCAGTTCTTC TRBJ2-1 NA TRBD2 TRBV7-9
CASSLLQDYEQYF TGTGCCAGCTCACTCCTCCAAGACTACGAGCAGTACTTC TRBJ2-7 NA NA TRBV18
CASSQAGLQGYGYTF TGCGCCAGCAGCCAAGCAGGGTTACAGGGTTATGGCTACACCTTC TRBJ1-2 once NA TRBV4-1
CASSTRTSGHNEQFF TGTGCCAGCAGTACCCGGACTAGCGGTCACAATGAGCAGTTCTTC TRBJ2-1 NA TRBD2 TRBV6-1
CASSQYSGENYGYTF TGTGCCAGCAGCCAGTACTCGGGTGAGAACTATGGCTACACCTTC TRBJ1-2 NA NA TRBV5-8
CASSVQGVCTEAFF TGTGCCAGCAGTGTACAGGGTGTCTGTACTGAAGCTTTCTTT TRBJ1-1 NA NA TRBV25-1
CASSPEVASGAGANVLTF TGTGCCAGCAGCCCTGAAGTGGCATCCGGGGCTGGGGCCAACGTCCTGACTTTC TRBJ2-6 NA NA TRBV5-4
CASSMGQGLTGELFF TGTGCCAGTAGTATGGGACAGGGTTTAACCGGGGAGCTGTTTTTT TRBJ2-2 NA TRBD1 TRBV19
CASSERERETYEQYF TGTGCCAGCAGTGAAAGGGAGCGAGAAACCTACGAGCAGTACTTC TRBJ2-7 NA NA TRBV6-1